The following is a TCR beta chain sequence with its context. Its antigen has not been determined. It has no much larger one-base neighbor in the sample; base qualities were not kept. CDR1 and CDR2 were assigned from the germline V gene as SGHAT and FQNNGV. Trimming costs V 1 base and J 2 bases, and their ends lie 17 bases apart. Reading from cysteine to phenylalanine, the CDR3 counts 17 amino acids. The CDR3 DNA has 51 bases and is translated from base 1. The library was generated by PCR. The data were produced on a HiSeq X Ten. TCR repertoires were characterized by high-throughput sequencing. The public sequencing data were trimmed at Q25 with fastp and processed into clonotypes with MiXCR by TCRdb, which kept only in-frame beta chains. Records with the same CDR3 protein are collapsed into one entry carrying the most frequent genes and DNA. This sample is represented by 15,000 to 20,000 distinct CDR3 sequences; around 46% of them were singletons. The leading ten clones occupy 29% of the sample.

This sample was taken from a study of esophageal squamous cell carcinoma under preoperative chemotherapy (dated by TCRdb to 2017 to 2018). Notes on the research overall: TCR repertoires were profiled in both peripheral blood T cells and tumor-infiltrating lymphocytes. The effects of paclitaxel-nedaplatin chemotherapy on T-cell receptor repertoires in patients with esophageal squamous cell carcinoma were assessed. About 5 patients with primary esophageal squamous cell carcinoma were included in the cohort. Repertoires from samples taken before paclitaxel-nedaplatin therapy were compared with repertoires from samples taken after paclitaxel-nedaplatin therapy. The paper's findings and limits, for the study overall: The analysis included only a handful of patients with esophageal squamous cell carcinoma, making the cohort small. Tumor-infiltrating lymphocytes after treatment appeared to come partly from peripheral T cells migrating into the tumor, rather than solely from local clonal changes. TCR diversity increased significantly in peripheral T cells after chemotherapy, but not in tumor-infiltrating lymphocytes. Paclitaxel-nedaplatin therapy induced immediate and substantial clonotype frequency changes, with contraction more likely among abundant clones than amplification.

What this sample's time point label stands for: after preoperative PTX-NDP chemotherapy. Paclitaxel-nedaplatin was administered to patients as preoperative chemotherapy before surgery. This material was obtained from a patient given preoperative chemotherapy. The sequence derives from a human donor with esophageal squamous cell carcinoma. The donor label of this sample is uncertain. The V and J segments used are TRBV11-2 and TRBJ2-5; the D gene is perhaps TRBD2, on 6 matching bases. The CDR3: CASSLGAASADQETQYF. The DNA sequence is as follows: TGTGCCAGCAGCTTAGGGGCGGCTAGCGCCGATCAAGAGACCCAGTACTTC.